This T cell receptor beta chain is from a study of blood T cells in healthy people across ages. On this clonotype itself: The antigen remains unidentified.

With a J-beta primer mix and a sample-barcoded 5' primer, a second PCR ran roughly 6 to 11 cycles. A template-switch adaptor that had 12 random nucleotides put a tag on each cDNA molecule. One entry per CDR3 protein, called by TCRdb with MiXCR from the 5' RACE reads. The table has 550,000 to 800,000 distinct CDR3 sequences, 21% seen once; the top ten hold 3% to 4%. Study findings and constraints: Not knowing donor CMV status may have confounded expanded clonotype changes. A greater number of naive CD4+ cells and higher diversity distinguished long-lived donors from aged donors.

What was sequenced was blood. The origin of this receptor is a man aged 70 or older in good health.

The CDR3 DNA reads as TGTGCCAGCAGTGAAGTCAGGGTGGATACGCAGTATTTT. Its protein is CASSEVRVDTQYF. V and J are TRBV6-1 and TRBJ2-3; D might be TRBD1 (5 bases). CDR1 and CDR2 (germline): MNHNS, SASEGT. The ends were cut back, 1 base at V and 6 bases at J, with 8 bases in the middle. CDR3 length: 13 residues.